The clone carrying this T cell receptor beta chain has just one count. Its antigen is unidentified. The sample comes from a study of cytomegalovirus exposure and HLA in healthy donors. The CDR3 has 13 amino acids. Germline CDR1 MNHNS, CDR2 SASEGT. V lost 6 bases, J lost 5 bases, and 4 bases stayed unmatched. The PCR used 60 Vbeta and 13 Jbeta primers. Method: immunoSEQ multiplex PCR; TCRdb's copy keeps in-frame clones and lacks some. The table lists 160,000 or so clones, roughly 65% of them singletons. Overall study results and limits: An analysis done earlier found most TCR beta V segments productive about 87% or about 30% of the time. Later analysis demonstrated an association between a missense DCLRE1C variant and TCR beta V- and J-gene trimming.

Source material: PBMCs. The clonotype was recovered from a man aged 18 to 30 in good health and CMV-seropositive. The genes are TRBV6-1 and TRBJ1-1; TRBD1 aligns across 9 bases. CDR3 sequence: CASSPGTGTEAFF. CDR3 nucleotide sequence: TGTGCCAGCAGCCCAGGGACAGGGACTGAAGCTTTCTTT.